This TCR beta chain was recorded in a study of shared clonotypes between healthy human individuals. The overall study: The study drew on two women and a few men aged 18 to 49 as donors. General observations from the study: All-four-donor shared clonotypes had higher generation probabilities than non-shared clonotypes did.

Sorted subsets were amplified in replicate PCRs using 150 to 250 ng DNA, tens of thousands of T cell genomes. Assay: immunoSEQ multiplex PCR; the TCRdb copy retains only in-frame clones and omits some. The sample yields roughly 2.5 million clones, approximately 90% seen once. In regard to this clone: Its specificity is not known.

The CDR3 is 16 residues long. A CD45RA+ naive subset and a CD45RA-negative memory subset were split from CD4+ cells. The V gene is TRBV21-1, the J gene TRBJ1-6. TRBV21-1 is recorded as a pseudogene. This TCR came from a young man in good health. Sequencing was performed on naive CD4+ T cells sorted from blood. Described subset: CD45RA+ positively selected. This CDR3 reads CASSKGAGRGNSPLHF. The CDR3 DNA is TGTGCCAGCAGCAAAGGGGCAGGGAGGGGTAATTCACCCCTCCACTTT.